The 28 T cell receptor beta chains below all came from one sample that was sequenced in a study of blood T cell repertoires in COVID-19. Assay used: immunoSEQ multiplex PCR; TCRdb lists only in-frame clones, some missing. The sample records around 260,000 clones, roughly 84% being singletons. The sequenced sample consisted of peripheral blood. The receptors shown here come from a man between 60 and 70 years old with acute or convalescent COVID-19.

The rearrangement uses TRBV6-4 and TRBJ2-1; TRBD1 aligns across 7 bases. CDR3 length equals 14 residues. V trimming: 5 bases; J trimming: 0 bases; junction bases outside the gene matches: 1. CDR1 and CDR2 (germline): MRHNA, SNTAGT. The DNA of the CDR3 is TGTGCCAGCAGTCGGGACAGCTCCTACAATGAGCAGTTCTTC. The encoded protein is CASSRDSSYNEQFF.

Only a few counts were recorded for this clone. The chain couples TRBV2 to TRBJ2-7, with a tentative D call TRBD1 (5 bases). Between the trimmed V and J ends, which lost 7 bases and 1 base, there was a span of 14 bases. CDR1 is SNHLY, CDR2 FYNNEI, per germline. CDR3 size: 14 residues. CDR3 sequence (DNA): TGTGCCAGCACTGAGACAGCTCTGTCCTACGAGCAGTACTTC. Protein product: CASTETALSYEQYF.

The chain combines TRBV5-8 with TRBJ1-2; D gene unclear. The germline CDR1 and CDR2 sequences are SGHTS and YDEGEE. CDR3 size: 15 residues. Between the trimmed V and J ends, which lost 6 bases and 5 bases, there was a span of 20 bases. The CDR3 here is CASIRFPPGFYGYTF. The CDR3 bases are TGTGCCAGCATCCGGTTCCCCCCCGGGTTTTATGGCTACACCTTC.

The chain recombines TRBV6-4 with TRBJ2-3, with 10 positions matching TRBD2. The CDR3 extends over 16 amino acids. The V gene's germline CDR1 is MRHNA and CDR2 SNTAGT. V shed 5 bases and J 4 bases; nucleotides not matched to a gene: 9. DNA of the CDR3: TGTGCCAGCAGTCTATTCACTAGCGGGACTCCAGATACGCAGTATTTT. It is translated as CASSLFTSGTPDTQYF.

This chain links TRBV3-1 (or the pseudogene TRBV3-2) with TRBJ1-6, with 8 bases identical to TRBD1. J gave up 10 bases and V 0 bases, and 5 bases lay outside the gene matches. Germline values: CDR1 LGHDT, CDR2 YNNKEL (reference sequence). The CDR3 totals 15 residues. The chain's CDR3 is CASSQEVTGVSPLHF. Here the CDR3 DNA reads TGTGCCAGCAGCCAAGAGGTGACAGGGGTCTCACCCCTCCACTTT.

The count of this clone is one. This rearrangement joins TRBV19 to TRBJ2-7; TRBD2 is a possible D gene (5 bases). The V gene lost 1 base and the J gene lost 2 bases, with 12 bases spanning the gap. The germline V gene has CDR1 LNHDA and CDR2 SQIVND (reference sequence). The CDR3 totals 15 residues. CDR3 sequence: CASSIGGLSPYEQYF. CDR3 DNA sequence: TGTGCCAGTAGTATAGGAGGGTTATCCCCCTACGAGCAGTACTTC.

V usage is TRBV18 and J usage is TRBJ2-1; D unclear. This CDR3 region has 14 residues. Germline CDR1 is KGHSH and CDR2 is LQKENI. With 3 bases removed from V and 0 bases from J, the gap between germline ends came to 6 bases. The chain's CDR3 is CASSPFSSYNEQFF. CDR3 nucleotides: TGTGCCAGCTCACCTTTTAGCTCCTACAATGAGCAGTTCTTC.

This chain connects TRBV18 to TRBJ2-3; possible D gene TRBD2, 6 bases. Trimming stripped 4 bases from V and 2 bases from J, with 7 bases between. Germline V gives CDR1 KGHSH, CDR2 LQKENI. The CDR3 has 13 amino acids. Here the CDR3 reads CASSRRDTDTQYF. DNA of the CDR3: TGTGCCAGCTCACGGCGGGACACAGATACGCAGTATTTT.

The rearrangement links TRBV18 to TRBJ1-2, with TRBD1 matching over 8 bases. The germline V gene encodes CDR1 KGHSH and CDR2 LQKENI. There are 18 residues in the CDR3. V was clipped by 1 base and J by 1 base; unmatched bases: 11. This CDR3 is CASSPLSGQGSLNYGYTF. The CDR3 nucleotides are TGTGCCAGCTCACCACTCTCCGGACAGGGTTCCCTTAACTATGGCTACACCTTC.

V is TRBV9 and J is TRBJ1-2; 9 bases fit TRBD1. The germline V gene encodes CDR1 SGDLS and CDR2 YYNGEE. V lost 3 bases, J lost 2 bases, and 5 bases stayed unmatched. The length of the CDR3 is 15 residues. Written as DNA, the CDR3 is TGTGCCAGCAGCGCAAGGACAGGGGCAAACTATGGCTACACCTTC. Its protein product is CASSARTGANYGYTF. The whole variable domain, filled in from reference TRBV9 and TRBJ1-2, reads DSGVTQTPKHLITATGQRVTLRCSPRSGDLSVYWYQQSLDQGLQFLIQYYNGEERAKGNILERFSAQQFPDLHSELNLSSLELGDSALYFCASSARTGANYGYTFGSGTRLTVV.

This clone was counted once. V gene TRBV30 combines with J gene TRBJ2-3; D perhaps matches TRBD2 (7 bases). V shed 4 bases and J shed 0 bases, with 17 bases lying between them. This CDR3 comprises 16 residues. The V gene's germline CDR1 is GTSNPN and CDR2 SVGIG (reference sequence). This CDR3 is CAWTKGAGASTDTQYF. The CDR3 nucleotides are TGTGCCTGGACCAAAGGGGCGGGGGCCAGCACAGATACGCAGTATTTT.

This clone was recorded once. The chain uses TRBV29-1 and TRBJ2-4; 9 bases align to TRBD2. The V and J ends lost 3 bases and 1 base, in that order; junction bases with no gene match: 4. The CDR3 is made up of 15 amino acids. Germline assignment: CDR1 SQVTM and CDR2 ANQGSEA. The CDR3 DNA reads TGCAGCGTTGAGGGACTAGCAGGCGCCAAAAACATTCAGTACTTC. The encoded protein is CSVEGLAGAKNIQYF.

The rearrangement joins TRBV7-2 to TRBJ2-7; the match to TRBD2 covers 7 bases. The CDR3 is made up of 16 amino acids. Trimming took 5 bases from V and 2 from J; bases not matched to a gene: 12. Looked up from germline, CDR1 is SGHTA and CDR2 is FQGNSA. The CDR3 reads CASSLRRGLGAYEQYF. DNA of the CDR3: TGTGCCAGCAGCCTCCGACGAGGACTAGGGGCCTACGAGCAGTACTTC.

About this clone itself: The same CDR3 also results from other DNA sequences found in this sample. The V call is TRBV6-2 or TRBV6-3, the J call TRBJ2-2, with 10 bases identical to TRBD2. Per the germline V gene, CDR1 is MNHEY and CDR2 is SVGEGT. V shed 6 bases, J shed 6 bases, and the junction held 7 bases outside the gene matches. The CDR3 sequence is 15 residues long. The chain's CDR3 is CASSRTSGRAGELFF. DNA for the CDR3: TGTGCCAGCAGCCGGACTAGCGGTCGGGCCGGGGAGCTGTTTTTT.

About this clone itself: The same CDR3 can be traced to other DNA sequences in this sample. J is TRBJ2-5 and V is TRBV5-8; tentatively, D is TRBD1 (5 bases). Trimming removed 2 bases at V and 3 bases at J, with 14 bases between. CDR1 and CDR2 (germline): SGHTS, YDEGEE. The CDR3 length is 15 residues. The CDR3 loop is CASSFLGQGEETQYF. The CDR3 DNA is TGTGCCAGCAGCTTCCTGGGCCAAGGGGAAGAGACCCAGTACTTC. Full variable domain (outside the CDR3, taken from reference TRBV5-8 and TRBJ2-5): EAGVTQSPTHLIKTRGQQATLRCSPISGHTSVYWYQQALGLGLQFLLWYDEGEERNRGNFPPRFSGRQFPNYSSELNVNALELEDSALYLCASSFLGQGEETQYFGPGTRLLVL.

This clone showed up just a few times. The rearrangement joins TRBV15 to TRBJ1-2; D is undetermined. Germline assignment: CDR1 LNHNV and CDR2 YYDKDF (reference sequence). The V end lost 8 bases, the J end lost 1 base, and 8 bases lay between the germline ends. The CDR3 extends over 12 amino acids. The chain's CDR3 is CATSRGNYGYTF. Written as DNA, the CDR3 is TGTGCCACCTCCCGGGGTAACTATGGCTACACCTTC.

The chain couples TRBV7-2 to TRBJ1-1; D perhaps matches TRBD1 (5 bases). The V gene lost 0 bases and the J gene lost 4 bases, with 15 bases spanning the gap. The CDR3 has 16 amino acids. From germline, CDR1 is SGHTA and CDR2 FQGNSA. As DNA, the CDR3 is TGTGCCAGCAGCTTAGCGATCGGGGGGGTCCGCACTGAAGCTTTCTTT. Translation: CASSLAIGGVRTEAFF. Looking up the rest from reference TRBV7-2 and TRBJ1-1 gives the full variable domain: GAGVSQSPSNKVTEKGKDVELRCDPISGHTALYWYRQSLGQGLEFLIYFQGNSAPDKSGLPSDRFSAERTGGSVSTLTIQRTQQEDSAVYLCASSLAIGGVRTEAFFGQGTRLTVV.

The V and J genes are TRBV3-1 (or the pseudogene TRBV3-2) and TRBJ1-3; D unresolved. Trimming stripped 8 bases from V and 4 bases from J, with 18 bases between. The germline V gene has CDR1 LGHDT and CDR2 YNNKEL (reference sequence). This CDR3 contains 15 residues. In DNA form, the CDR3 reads TGTGCCAGCTCAGTGGGGAGCGGGTCAGGAAACACCATATATTTT. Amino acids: CASSVGSGSGNTIYF.

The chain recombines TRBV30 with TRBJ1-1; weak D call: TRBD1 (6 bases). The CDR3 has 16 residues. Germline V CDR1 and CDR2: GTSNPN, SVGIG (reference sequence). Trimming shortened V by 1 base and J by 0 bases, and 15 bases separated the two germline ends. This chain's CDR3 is CAWSASGHRLNTEAFF. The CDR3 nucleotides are TGTGCCTGGAGTGCCTCGGGACACCGTCTGAACACTGAAGCTTTCTTT.

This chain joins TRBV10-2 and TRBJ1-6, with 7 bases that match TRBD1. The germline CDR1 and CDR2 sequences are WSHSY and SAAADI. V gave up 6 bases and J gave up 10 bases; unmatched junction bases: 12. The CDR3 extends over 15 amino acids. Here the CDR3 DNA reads TGCGCCAGCAGCCCCCTTGAGGGGGCAGGATCACCCCTCCACTTT. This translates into CASSPLEGAGSPLHF.

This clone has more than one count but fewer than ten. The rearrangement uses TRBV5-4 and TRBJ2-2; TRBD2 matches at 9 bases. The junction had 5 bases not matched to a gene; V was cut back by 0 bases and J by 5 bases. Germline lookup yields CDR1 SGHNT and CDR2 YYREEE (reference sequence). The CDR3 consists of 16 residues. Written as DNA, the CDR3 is TGTGCCAGCAGCTTGGGAGCGGGAGGAGTTACCGGGGAGCTGTTTTTT. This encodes CASSLGAGGVTGELFF.

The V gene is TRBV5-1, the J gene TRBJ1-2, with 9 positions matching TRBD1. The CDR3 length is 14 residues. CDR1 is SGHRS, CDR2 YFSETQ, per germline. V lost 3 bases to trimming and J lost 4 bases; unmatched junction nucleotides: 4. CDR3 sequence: CASSSGTGSYGYTF. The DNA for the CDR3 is TGCGCCAGCAGCTCCGGGACAGGGTCCTATGGCTACACCTTC. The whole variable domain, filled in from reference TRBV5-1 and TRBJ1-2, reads KAGVTQTPRYLIKTRGQQVTLSCSPISGHRSVSWYQQTPGQGLQFLFEYFSETQRNKGNFPGRFSGRQFSNSRSEMNVSTLELGDSALYLCASSSGTGSYGYTFGSGTRLTVV.

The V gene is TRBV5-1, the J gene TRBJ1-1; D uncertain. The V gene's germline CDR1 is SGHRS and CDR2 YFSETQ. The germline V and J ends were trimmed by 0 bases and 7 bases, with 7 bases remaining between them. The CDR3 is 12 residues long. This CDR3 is CASSLGGYEAFF. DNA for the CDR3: TGCGCCAGCAGCTTGGGAGGTTATGAAGCTTTCTTT. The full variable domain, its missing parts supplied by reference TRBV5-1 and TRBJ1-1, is KAGVTQTPRYLIKTRGQQVTLSCSPISGHRSVSWYQQTPGQGLQFLFEYFSETQRNKGNFPGRFSGRQFSNSRSEMNVSTLELGDSALYLCASSLGGYEAFFGQGTRLTVV.

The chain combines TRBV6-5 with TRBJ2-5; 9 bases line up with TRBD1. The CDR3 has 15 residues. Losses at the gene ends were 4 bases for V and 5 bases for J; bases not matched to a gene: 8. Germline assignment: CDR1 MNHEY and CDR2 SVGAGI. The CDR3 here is CASSSNRGPGETQYF. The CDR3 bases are TGTGCCAGCAGTTCGAACAGGGGGCCGGGGGAGACCCAGTACTTC.

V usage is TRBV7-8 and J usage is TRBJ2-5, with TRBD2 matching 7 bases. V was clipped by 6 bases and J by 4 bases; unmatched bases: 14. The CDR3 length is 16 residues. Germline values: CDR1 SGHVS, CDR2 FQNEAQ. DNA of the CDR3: TGTGCCAGCAGTTTACGGCCCGGGACTAAGGGAGAGACCCAGTACTTC. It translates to CASSLRPGTKGETQYF.

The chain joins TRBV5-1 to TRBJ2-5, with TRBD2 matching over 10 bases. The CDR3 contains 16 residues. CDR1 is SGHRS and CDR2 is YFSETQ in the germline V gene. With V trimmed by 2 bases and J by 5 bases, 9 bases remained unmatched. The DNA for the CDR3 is TGCGCCAGCAGCTTACTAGCGGGAATCGGGAGGGAGACCCAGTACTTC. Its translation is CASSLLAGIGRETQYF.

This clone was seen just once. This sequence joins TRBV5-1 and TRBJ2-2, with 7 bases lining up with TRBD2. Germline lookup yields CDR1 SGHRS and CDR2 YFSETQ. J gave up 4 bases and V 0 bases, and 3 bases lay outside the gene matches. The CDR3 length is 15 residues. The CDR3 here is CASSLGEGITGELFF. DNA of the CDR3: TGCGCCAGCAGCTTGGGGGAGGGGATCACCGGGGAGCTGTTTTTT. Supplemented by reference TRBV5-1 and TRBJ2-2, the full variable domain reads KAGVTQTPRYLIKTRGQQVTLSCSPISGHRSVSWYQQTPGQGLQFLFEYFSETQRNKGNFPGRFSGRQFSNSRSEMNVSTLELGDSALYLCASSLGEGITGELFFGEGSRLTVL.

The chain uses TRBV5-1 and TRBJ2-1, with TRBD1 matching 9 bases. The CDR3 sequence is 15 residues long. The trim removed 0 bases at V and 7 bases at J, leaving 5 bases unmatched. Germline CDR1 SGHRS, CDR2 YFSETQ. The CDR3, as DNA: TGCGCCAGCAGCTTGGGGACAGGGGTTATGAATGAGCAGTTCTTC. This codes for CASSLGTGVMNEQFF.